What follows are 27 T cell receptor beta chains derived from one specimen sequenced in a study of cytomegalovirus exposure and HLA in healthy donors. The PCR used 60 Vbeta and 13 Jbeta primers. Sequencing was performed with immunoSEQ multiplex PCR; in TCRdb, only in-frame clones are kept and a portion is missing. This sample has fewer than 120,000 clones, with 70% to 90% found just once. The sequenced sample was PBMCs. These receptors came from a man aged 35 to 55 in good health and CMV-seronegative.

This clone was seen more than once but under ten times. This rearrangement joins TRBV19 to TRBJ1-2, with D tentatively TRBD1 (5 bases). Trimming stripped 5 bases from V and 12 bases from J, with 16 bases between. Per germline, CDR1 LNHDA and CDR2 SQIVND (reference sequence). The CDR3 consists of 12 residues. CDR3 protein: CASSPGGRAHTF. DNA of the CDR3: TGTGCCAGTAGTCCCGGGGGACGGGCCCACACCTTC.

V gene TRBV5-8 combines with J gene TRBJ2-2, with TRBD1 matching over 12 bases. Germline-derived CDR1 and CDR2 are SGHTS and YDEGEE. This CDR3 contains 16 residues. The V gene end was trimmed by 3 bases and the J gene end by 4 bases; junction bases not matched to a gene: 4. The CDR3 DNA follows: TGTGCCAGCAGCTGGGACAGGGGGCGTATCACCGGGGAGCTGTTTTTT. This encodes CASSWDRGRITGELFF.

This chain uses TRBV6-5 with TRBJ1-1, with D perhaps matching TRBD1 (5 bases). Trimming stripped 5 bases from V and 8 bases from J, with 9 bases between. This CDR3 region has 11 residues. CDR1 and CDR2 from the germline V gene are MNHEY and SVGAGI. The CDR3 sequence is CASSRGEEAFF. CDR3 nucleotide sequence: TGTGCCAGCAGTCGGGGGGAGGAAGCTTTCTTT.

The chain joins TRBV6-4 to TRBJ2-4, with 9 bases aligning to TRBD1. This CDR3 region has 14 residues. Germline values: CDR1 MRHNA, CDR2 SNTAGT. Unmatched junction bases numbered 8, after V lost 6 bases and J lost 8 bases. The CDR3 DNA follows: TGTGCCAGCAGCCAGACAGGGGGTCAGGACATTCAGTACTTC. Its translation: CASSQTGGQDIQYF.

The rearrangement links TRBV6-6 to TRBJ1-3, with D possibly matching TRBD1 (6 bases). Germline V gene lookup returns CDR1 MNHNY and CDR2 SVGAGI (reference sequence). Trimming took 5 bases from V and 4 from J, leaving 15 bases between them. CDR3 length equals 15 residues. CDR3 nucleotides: TGTGCCAGCAGTGGAATCACAGGGAGCGGAAACACCATATATTTT. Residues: CASSGITGSGNTIYF.

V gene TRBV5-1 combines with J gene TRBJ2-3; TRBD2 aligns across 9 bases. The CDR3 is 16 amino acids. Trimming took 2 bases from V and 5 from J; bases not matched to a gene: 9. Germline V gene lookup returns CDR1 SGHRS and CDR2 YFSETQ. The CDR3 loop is CASSFGAGGFGDTQYF. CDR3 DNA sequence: TGCGCCAGCAGCTTTGGAGCGGGGGGCTTCGGAGATACGCAGTATTTT.

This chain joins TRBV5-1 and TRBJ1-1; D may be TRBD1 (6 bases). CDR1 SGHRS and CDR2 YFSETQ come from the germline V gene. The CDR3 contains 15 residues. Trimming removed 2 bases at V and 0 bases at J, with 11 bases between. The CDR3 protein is CASSFGQGMNTEAFF. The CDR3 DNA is TGCGCCAGCAGCTTCGGGCAGGGGATGAACACTGAAGCTTTCTTT.

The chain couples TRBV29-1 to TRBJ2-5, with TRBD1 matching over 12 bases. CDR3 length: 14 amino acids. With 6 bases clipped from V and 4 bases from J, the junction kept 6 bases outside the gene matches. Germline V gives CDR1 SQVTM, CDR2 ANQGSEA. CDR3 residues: CSVVGTGGSETQYF. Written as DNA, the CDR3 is TGCAGCGTGGTCGGGACAGGGGGCTCAGAGACCCAGTACTTC.

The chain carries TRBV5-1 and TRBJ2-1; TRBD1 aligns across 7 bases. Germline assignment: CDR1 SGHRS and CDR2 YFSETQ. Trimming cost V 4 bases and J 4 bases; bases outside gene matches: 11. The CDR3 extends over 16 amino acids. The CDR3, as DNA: TGCGCCAGCAGCGCCTCCGGGACAGATGTTTACAATGAGCAGTTCTTC. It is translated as CASSASGTDVYNEQFF.

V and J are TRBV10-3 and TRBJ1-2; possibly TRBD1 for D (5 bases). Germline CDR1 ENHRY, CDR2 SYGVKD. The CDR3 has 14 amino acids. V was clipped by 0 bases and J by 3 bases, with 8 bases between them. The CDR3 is CAISESGGDYGYTF. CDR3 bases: TGTGCCATCAGTGAGTCGGGGGGGGACTATGGCTACACCTTC.

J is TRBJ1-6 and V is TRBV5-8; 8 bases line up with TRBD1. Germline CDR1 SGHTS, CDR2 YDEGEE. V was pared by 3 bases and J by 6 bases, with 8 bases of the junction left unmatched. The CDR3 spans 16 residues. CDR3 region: CASSSRDRRVNSPLHF. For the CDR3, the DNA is TGTGCCAGCAGCTCAAGGGACAGGCGGGTTAATTCACCCCTCCACTTT.

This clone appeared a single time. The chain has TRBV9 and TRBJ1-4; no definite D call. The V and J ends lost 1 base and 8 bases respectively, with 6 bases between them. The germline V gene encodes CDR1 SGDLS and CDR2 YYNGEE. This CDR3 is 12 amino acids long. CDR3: CASSVSGEKLFF. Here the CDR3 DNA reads TGTGCCAGCAGCGTATCGGGAGAAAAACTGTTTTTT.

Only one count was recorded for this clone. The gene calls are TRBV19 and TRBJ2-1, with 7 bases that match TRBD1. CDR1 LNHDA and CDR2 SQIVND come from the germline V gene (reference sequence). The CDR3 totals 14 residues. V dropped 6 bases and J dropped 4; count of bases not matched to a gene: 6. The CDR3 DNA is TGTGCCAGTAGCCGGGACAGCCTTTACAATGAGCAGTTCTTC. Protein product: CASSRDSLYNEQFF.

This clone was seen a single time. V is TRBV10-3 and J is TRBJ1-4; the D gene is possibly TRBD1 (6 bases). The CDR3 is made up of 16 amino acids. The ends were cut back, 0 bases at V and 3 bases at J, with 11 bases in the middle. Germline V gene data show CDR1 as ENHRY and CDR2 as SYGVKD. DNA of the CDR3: TGTGCCATCAGTGAGTCAACAGGGCCGGCTAATGAAAAACTGTTTTTT. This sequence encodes CAISESTGPANEKLFF.

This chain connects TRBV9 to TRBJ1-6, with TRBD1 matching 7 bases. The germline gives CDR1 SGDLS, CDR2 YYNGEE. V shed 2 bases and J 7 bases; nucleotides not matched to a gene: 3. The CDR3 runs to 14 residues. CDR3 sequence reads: CASSVDRVNSPLHF. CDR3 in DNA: TGTGCCAGCAGCGTCGACAGGGTAAATTCACCCCTCCACTTT.

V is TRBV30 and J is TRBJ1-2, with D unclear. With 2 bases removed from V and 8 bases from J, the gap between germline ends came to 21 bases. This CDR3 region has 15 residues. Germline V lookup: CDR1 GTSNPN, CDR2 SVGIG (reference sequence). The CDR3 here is CAWSPPEHNRLGYTF. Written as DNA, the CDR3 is TGTGCCTGGAGTCCCCCAGAACACAACCGCTTGGGCTACACCTTC.

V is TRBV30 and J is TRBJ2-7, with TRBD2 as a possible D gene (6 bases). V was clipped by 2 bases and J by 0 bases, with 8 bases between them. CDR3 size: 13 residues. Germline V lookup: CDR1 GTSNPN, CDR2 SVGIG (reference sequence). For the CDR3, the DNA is TGTGCCTGGAGTCCCGGGGGCTCCTACGAGCAGTACTTC. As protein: CAWSPGGSYEQYF. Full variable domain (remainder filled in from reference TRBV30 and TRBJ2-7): SQTIHQWPATLVQPVGSPLSLECTVEGTSNPNLYWYRQAAGRGLQLLFYSVGIGQISSEVPQNLSASRPQDRQFILSSKKLLLSDSGFYLCAWSPGGSYEQYFGPGTRLTVT.

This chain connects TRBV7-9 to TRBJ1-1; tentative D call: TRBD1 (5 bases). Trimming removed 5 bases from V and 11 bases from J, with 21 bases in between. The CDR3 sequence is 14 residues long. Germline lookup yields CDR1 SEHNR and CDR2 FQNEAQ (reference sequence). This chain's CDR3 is CASSPDRVGVLAFF. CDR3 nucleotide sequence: TGTGCCAGCAGCCCAGACAGAGTAGGGGTGTTGGCTTTCTTT.

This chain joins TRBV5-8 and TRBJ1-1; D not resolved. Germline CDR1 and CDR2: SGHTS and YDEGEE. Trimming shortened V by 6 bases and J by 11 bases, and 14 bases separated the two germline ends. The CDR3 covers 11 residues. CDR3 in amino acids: CASTPQLRAFF. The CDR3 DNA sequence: TGTGCCAGCACCCCCCAGCTCAGGGCTTTCTTT.

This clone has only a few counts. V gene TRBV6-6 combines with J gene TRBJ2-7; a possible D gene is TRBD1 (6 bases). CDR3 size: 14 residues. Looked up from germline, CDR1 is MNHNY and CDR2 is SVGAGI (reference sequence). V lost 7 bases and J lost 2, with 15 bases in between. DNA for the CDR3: TGTGCCAGCAATATACAGGGTTTTGCCTACGAGCAGTACTTC. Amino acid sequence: CASNIQGFAYEQYF.

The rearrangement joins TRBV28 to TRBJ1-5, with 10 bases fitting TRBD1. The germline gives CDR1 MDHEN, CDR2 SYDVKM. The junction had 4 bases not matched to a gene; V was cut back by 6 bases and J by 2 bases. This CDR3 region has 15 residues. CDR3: CASSPGTGGNQPQHF. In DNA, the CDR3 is TGTGCCAGCAGCCCCGGGACAGGGGGCAATCAGCCCCAGCATTTT. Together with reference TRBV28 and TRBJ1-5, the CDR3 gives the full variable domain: DVKVTQSSRYLVKRTGEKVFLECVQDMDHENMFWYRQDPGLGLRLIYFSYDVKMKEKGDIPEGYSVSREKKERFSLILESASTNQTSMYLCASSPGTGGNQPQHFGDGTRLSIL.

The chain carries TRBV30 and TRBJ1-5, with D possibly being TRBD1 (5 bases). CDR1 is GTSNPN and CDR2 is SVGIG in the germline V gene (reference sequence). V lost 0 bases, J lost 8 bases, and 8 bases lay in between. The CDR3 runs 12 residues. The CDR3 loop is CAWSVGAKPQHF. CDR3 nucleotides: TGTGCCTGGAGTGTAGGGGCAAAGCCCCAGCATTTT.

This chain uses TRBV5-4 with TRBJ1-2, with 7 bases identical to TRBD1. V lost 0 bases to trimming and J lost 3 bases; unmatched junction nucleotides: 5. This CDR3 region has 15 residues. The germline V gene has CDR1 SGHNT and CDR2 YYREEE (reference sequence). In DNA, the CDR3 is TGTGCCAGCAGCTTGGTAGGCAGGGGGGACTATGGCTACACCTTC. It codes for CASSLVGRGDYGYTF.

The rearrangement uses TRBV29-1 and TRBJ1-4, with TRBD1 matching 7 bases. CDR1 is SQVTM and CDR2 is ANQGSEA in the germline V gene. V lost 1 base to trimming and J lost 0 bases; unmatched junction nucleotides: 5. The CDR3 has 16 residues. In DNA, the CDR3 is TGCAGCGTTGAAGTTGGGGACAGTGCAACTAATGAAAAACTGTTTTTT. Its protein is CSVEVGDSATNEKLFF.

CDR3 loop: CASSQDRYNEKLFF. The CDR3 DNA is TGCGCCAGCAGCCAAGACAGGTATAATGAAAAACTGTTTTTT. This chain joins TRBV4-3 and TRBJ1-4, with D unresolved. V lost 0 bases and J 4 bases, leaving 6 bases between the germline ends. Germline values: CDR1 LGHNA, CDR2 YSLEER. The CDR3 covers 14 residues.

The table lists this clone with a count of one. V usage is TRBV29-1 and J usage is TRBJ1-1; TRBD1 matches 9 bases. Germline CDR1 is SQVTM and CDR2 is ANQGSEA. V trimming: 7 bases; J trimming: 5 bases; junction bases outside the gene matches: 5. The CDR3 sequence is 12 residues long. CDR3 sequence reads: CSAGQGTTEAFF. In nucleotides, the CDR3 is TGCAGCGCCGGACAGGGGACGACTGAAGCTTTCTTT.

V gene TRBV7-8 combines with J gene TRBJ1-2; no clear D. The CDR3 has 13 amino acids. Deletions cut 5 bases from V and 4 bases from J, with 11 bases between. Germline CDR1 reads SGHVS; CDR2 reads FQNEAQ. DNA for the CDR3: TGTGCCAGCAGCCCCCGGAGGCCCTATGGCTACACCTTC. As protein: CASSPRRPYGYTF. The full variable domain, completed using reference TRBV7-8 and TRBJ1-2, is GAGVSQSPRYKVAKRGQDVALRCDPISGHVSLFWYQQALGQGPEFLTYFQNEAQLDKSGLPSDRFFAERPEGSVSTLKIQRTQQEDSAVYLCASSPRRPYGYTFGSGTRLTVV.